Listed here is a single TCR beta chain. Antigen unknown. Adult Caucasians living in Nashville, Tennessee made up all of the donors. Trimming took 3 bases from V and 7 from J, leaving 13 bases between them. The CDR3 has 14 amino acids. Germline CDR1 reads LNHDA; CDR2 reads SQIVND (reference sequence). The data were obtained in a study of shared clonotypes between healthy human individuals. Study information: The people who gave samples were a couple of women and three men aged 18 to 49.

Study conclusions and caveats: Tissue TCR repertoires likely differ from these blood-only repertoires.

DNA from unsorted PBMC was sequenced on ten immunoSEQ deep assay plates. Measured with immunoSEQ multiplex PCR; TCRdb has only the in-frame clones, and not every one. The profile shows about 480,000 clones, approximately 85% of them singletons. The sequencing input was PBMCs. The origin of this receptor is a woman in her thirties or forties in good health. Some clones in this sample may be carry-over from other donors' samples. This chain joins TRBV19 and TRBJ2-1; D might be TRBD2 (6 bases). In DNA, the CDR3 is TGTGCCAGTAGTATCCGGGGGACCGGTAATGAGCAGTTCTTC. Amino acid sequence: CASSIRGTGNEQFF.